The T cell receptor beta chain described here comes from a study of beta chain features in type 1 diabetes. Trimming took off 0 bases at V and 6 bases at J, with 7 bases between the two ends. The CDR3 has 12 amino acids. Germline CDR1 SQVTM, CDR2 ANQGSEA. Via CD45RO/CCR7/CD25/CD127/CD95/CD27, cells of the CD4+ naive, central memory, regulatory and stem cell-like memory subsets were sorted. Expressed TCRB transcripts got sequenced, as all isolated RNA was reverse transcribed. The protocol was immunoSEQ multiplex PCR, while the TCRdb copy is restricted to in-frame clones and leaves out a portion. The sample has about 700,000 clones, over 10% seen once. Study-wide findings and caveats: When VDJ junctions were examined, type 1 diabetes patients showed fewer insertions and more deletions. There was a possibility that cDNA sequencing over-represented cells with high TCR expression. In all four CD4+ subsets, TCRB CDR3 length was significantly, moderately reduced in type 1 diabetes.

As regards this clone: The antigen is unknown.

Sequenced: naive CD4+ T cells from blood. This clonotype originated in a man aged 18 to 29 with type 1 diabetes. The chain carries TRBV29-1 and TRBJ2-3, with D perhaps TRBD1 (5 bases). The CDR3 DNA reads TGCAGCGTTGAAGATGGGGCGGATACGCAGTATTTT. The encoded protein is CSVEDGADTQYF.